This record looks at one TCR beta chain sequence and its context. The data stem from a study of neoadjuvant anti-PD-1 for oral cavity cancer. CDR1 and CDR2 from the germline V gene are MGHDK and SYGVNS. The CDR3 is 15 residues long. The ends lost 5 bases at V and 4 bases at J; junction bases unmatched: 8. Clones were read by immunoSEQ multiplex PCR, and TCRdb kept only the in-frame ones, dropping some. The sample includes around 4,700 clones, 58% of them seen just once. The patients had HPV-negative, locally advanced oral cavity squamous cell carcinoma. Sequences were derived from tumor tissue, sampled before nivolumab (anti-PD-1) treatment. This clonotype was obtained from a person between 35 and 79 years old with oral cavity squamous cell carcinoma. The chain combines TRBV25-1 with TRBJ2-7, with 10 bases aligning to TRBD2. The CDR3 sequence is CASSNIAGGVYEQYF. CDR3 nucleotides: TGTGCCAGCAGTAATATAGCGGGAGGTGTATACGAGCAGTACTTC.